The 26 T cell receptor beta chains presented below share a single source sample, sequenced in a study of CD8+ T cells in alopecia areata. RNA was isolated and reverse transcribed to cDNA, the sequencing template. Assay: immunoSEQ multiplex PCR; the TCRdb copy retains only in-frame clones and omits some. The sample shows roughly 250,000 clones, about 68% of them seen only once. The sequencing used CD4+ T cells sorted from blood, collected at week 0. These receptors were obtained from a human donor with alopecia areata.

This clone was seen once. V and J are TRBV29-1 and TRBJ1-1; D is unclear. The CDR3 consists of 11 residues. Trimming removed 4 bases at V and 11 bases at J, with 14 bases between. Per the germline V gene, CDR1 is SQVTM and CDR2 is ANQGSEA. Here the CDR3 reads CSVVLTLSAFF. The CDR3 DNA reads as TGCAGCGTTGTACTGACGCTTTCGGCTTTCTTT.

Concerning this clone: Other DNA sequences in the sample encode the same CDR3. V is TRBV29-1 and J is TRBJ2-2; no clear D. The V gene's germline CDR1 is SQVTM and CDR2 ANQGSEA. The CDR3 contains 12 residues. V was clipped by 3 bases and J by 2 bases, with 4 bases between them. Here the CDR3 reads CSVEGNTGELFF. The CDR3 DNA reads TGCAGCGTTGAGGGCAACACCGGGGAGCTGTTTTTT.

The V and J genes are TRBV29-1 and TRBJ1-1, with 7 bases lining up with TRBD1. Trimming at V came to 7 bases and at J to 0 bases, leaving 8 bases not matched to a gene. There are 14 residues in the CDR3. Germline V lookup: CDR1 SQVTM, CDR2 ANQGSEA. The CDR3 DNA follows: TGCAGCGCCGGCCGGACAGGTCTGAACACTGAAGCTTTCTTT. This codes for CSAGRTGLNTEAFF.

This clone has more than one count but fewer than ten. This chain connects TRBV29-1 to TRBJ2-5, with D maybe TRBD1 (5 bases). CDR3 length equals 12 residues. The germline gives CDR1 SQVTM, CDR2 ANQGSEA. Trimming removed 4 bases at V and 2 bases at J, with 8 bases between. The CDR3 nucleotides are TGCAGCGTTGGGACACCACAAGAGACCCAGTACTTC. Translating it yields CSVGTPQETQYF.

This clone turned up a few times. The V gene is TRBV29-1, the J gene TRBJ1-2, with 9 bases matching TRBD1. The germline V gene has CDR1 SQVTM and CDR2 ANQGSEA. The CDR3 is 13 residues long. Trimming at V came to 6 bases and at J to 4 bases, leaving 6 bases not matched to a gene. CDR3 sequence (DNA): TGCAGCGTCCCCGGACAGGGGACCTATGGCTACACCTTC. Residues: CSVPGQGTYGYTF.

The chain links TRBV30 to TRBJ1-2; D ambiguous. CDR1 and CDR2 (germline): GTSNPN, SVGIG (reference sequence). The CDR3 length is 14 residues. V was cut by 2 bases and J by 1 base, with 11 bases left in between. CDR3 amino acids: CAWSPALVNYGYTF. In DNA form, the CDR3 reads TGTGCCTGGAGTCCCGCTTTGGTTAACTATGGCTACACCTTC.

The table lists this clone with a few counts. The rearrangement joins TRBV5-6 to TRBJ2-7; D is undetermined. The V end lost 1 base, the J end lost 3 bases, and 11 bases lay between the germline ends. The CDR3 contains 14 residues. The germline V gene encodes CDR1 SGHDT and CDR2 YYEEEE. CDR3 sequence (DNA): TGTGCCAGCAGCTTGTCATCGCACAACTACGAGCAGTACTTC. This codes for CASSLSSHNYEQYF.

The V gene is TRBV9, the J gene TRBJ2-2, with 8 bases that match TRBD1. CDR3 length equals 16 residues. Germline CDR1 SGDLS, CDR2 YYNGEE. After removal of 2 bases from V and 7 bases from J, the junction contained 10 bases not matched to a gene. DNA of the CDR3: TGTGCCAGCAGCGTTCGAGGACAGGGACGGAGCGGGGAGCTGTTTTTT. Translating it yields CASSVRGQGRSGELFF.

As to this clone: At the DNA level, this CDR3 is encoded by other sequences in the same sample as well. The chain combines TRBV20-1 with TRBJ2-5; D ambiguous. This CDR3 is built from 10 residues. CDR1 DFQATT and CDR2 SNEGSKA come from the germline V gene (reference sequence). Trimming stripped 5 bases from V and 3 bases from J, with 4 bases between. CDR3 loop: CSAGEETQYF. The CDR3 region has the DNA TGCAGTGCTGGGGAAGAGACCCAGTACTTC.

V gene TRBV5-6 combines with J gene TRBJ1-2; 7 nucleotides match TRBD1. There are 14 residues in the CDR3. Trimming removed 4 bases from V and 4 bases from J; junction bases left unmatched: 7. Germline V CDR1 and CDR2: SGHDT, YYEEEE. The CDR3 DNA follows: TGTGCCAGCAGCCCAAAACAGGGGCCCTATGGCTACACCTTC. As protein: CASSPKQGPYGYTF. Complete variable domain (other parts from reference TRBV5-6 and TRBJ1-2): DAGVTQSPTHLIKTRGQQVTLRCSPKSGHDTVSWYQQALGQGPQFIFQYYEEEERQRGNFPDRFSGHQFPNYSSELNVNALLLGDSALYLCASSPKQGPYGYTFGSGTRLTVV.

V is TRBV9 and J is TRBJ1-6, with D possibly TRBD1 on 5 matching bases. This CDR3 has 14 residues. The V gene lost 0 bases and the J gene lost 13 bases, with 14 bases spanning the gap. The germline V gene encodes CDR1 SGDLS and CDR2 YYNGEE. CDR3 nucleotides: TGTGCCAGCAGCGTAGGGGGACCCGATCCCCCCCTCCACTTT. Protein product: CASSVGGPDPPLHF.

The chain uses TRBV30 and TRBJ2-1; no reliable D call. V lost 2 bases and J lost 2, with 13 bases in between. CDR1 and CDR2 (germline): GTSNPN, SVGIG (reference sequence). This CDR3 contains 15 residues. CDR3 amino acids: CAWSPYGGAYNEQFF. CDR3 nucleotides: TGTGCCTGGAGTCCCTACGGTGGGGCCTACAATGAGCAGTTCTTC.

The chain couples TRBV30 to TRBJ1-6, with D tentatively TRBD1 (5 bases). V was cut by 5 bases and J by 7 bases, with 9 bases left in between. The germline CDR1 and CDR2 sequences are GTSNPN and SVGIG (reference sequence). CDR3 length: 12 amino acids. The DNA for the CDR3 is TGTGCCTGGGGCAGGGCCAATTCACCCCTCCACTTT. Its translation: CAWGRANSPLHF. Full variable domain (missing parts from reference TRBV30 and TRBJ1-6): SQTIHQWPATLVQPVGSPLSLECTVEGTSNPNLYWYRQAAGRGLQLLFYSVGIGQISSEVPQNLSASRPQDRQFILSSKKLLLSDSGFYLCAWGRANSPLHFGNGTRLTVT.

V usage is TRBV30 and J usage is TRBJ1-4; D is uncertain. Germline assignment: CDR1 GTSNPN and CDR2 SVGIG (reference sequence). The CDR3 length is 11 residues. With 4 bases removed from V and 5 bases from J, the gap between germline ends came to 5 bases. CDR3 sequence (DNA): TGTGCCTGGACGTCAAATGAAAAACTGTTTTTT. Translated, it gives CAWTSNEKLFF.

This chain connects TRBV6-5 to TRBJ1-2; D uncertain. Trimming stripped 3 bases from V and 4 bases from J, with 12 bases between. Germline V lookup: CDR1 MNHEY, CDR2 SVGAGI. The CDR3 has 14 amino acids. The DNA for the CDR3 is TGTGCCAGCAGTTATCAAGACGGACGCTATGGCTACACCTTC. This translates into CASSYQDGRYGYTF.

The CDR3 region is CASIPLGGGYGYTF. Here the CDR3 DNA reads TGTGCCAGCATCCCCTTGGGGGGCGGCTATGGCTACACCTTC. This chain connects TRBV5-6 to TRBJ1-2; D is perhaps TRBD1 (6 bases). The CDR3 has 14 amino acids. The V gene's germline CDR1 is SGHDT and CDR2 YYEEEE. Trimming removed 6 bases at V and 4 bases at J, with 16 bases between.

This sequence joins TRBV5-4 and TRBJ2-5; 10 nucleotides match TRBD2. Unmatched junction bases numbered 6, after V lost 7 bases and J lost 3 bases. Per the germline V gene, CDR1 is SGHNT and CDR2 is YYREEE (reference sequence). This CDR3 is 14 amino acids long. In DNA form, the CDR3 reads TGTGCCAGCGGGTCTCTAGCGGGAGAAGAGACCCAGTACTTC. Its protein product is CASGSLAGEETQYF.

In DNA, the CDR3 is TGTGCCAGCAGCGTAGGGGGCGCGGGGAACACTGAAGCTTTCTTT. It specifies CASSVGGAGNTEAFF. The chain couples TRBV9 to TRBJ1-1; possible D gene TRBD1, 5 bases. The CDR3 length is 15 residues. V lost 0 bases and J 1 base, leaving 10 bases between the germline ends. Germline V CDR1 and CDR2: SGDLS, YYNGEE. Using reference TRBV9 and TRBJ1-1 for the parts outside the CDR3, the full variable domain is DSGVTQTPKHLITATGQRVTLRCSPRSGDLSVYWYQQSLDQGLQFLIQYYNGEERAKGNILERFSAQQFPDLHSELNLSSLELGDSALYFCASSVGGAGNTEAFFGQGTRLTVV.

This chain joins TRBV29-1 and TRBJ2-7; D might be TRBD2 (5 bases). Trimming shortened V by 4 bases and J by 1 base, and 8 bases separated the two germline ends. In germline, CDR1 is SQVTM, CDR2 ANQGSEA. The CDR3 spans 12 residues. The CDR3 DNA reads TGCAGCGTTGTTGGAGGATCCTACGAGCAGTACTTC. This gives the protein CSVVGGSYEQYF.

In this sample, this clone turned up once. The chain joins TRBV19 to TRBJ1-1; D is unclear. CDR3 length: 14 residues. Germline V gene data show CDR1 as LNHDA and CDR2 as SQIVND (reference sequence). V was pared by 10 bases and J by 4 bases, with 19 bases between. CDR3 nucleotides: TGTGCCACCAGGAACCACCCGGATAGCACTGAAGCTTTCTTT. Encoded protein: CATRNHPDSTEAFF.

The chain couples TRBV6-1 to TRBJ1-5; weak D call: TRBD1 (6 bases). Trimming stripped 4 bases from V and 0 bases from J, with 7 bases between. This CDR3 has 14 residues. CDR1 and CDR2 from the germline V gene are MNHNS and SASEGT. Here the CDR3 reads CASSGDTSNQPQHF. The CDR3 DNA is TGTGCCAGCAGTGGGGACACTAGCAATCAGCCCCAGCATTTT.

This clone was counted between two and nine times. The chain couples TRBV29-1 to TRBJ1-5; perhaps TRBD1 as D (5 bases). The CDR3 is made up of 13 amino acids. CDR1 SQVTM and CDR2 ANQGSEA come from the germline V gene. The V end was cut by 2 bases, the J end by 7 bases, with 12 bases between. The CDR3, as DNA: TGCAGCGTTGAACCAGGGCTGGGCCAGCCCCAGCATTTT. The encoded protein is CSVEPGLGQPQHF.

The rearrangement joins TRBV5-1 to TRBJ2-1, with a possible D match to TRBD2 (5 bases). Trimming cost V 0 bases and J 4 bases, with 11 bases left between them. The CDR3 totals 15 residues. Germline assignment: CDR1 SGHRS and CDR2 YFSETQ. CDR3 region: CASSLVGDKYNEQFF. The CDR3, as DNA: TGCGCCAGCAGCTTGGTCGGGGATAAATACAATGAGCAGTTCTTC. Together with reference TRBV5-1 and TRBJ2-1, the CDR3 gives the full variable domain: KAGVTQTPRYLIKTRGQQVTLSCSPISGHRSVSWYQQTPGQGLQFLFEYFSETQRNKGNFPGRFSGRQFSNSRSEMNVSTLELGDSALYLCASSLVGDKYNEQFFGPGTRLTVL.

The chain recombines TRBV30 with TRBJ2-5, with 12 bases aligning to TRBD2. This CDR3 has 19 amino acids. Germline V gene lookup returns CDR1 GTSNPN and CDR2 SVGIG (reference sequence). The ends lost 0 bases at V and 0 bases at J; junction bases unmatched: 11. The CDR3 sequence is CAWSVPVATSGGYQETQYF. CDR3 sequence (DNA): TGTGCCTGGAGTGTACCTGTTGCTACTAGCGGGGGGTACCAAGAGACCCAGTACTTC.

The CDR3 sequence: CASSQDRAGGPRTDTQYF. The CDR3 bases are TGCGCCAGCAGCCAAGATCGAGCGGGGGGTCCTCGCACAGATACGCAGTATTTT. The J gene is TRBJ2-3, the V gene TRBV4-3; 9 bases align to TRBD2. After removal of 0 bases from V and 1 base from J, the junction contained 8 bases not matched to a gene. CDR1 LGHNA and CDR2 YSLEER come from the germline V gene. The CDR3 extends over 18 amino acids.

This chain connects TRBV30 to TRBJ1-3, with D uncertain. V lost 4 bases and J 2 bases, leaving 12 bases between the germline ends. Germline lookup yields CDR1 GTSNPN and CDR2 SVGIG (reference sequence). The CDR3 is 14 amino acids. The CDR3 DNA sequence: TGTGCCTGGATGAGGTCCCGAACTGGAAACACCATATATTTT. Protein product: CAWMRSRTGNTIYF.